This T cell receptor (beta chain) derives from a study of regulatory T cells in long-lasting Graves disease. Study details: Over 5 years of antithyroid drugs plus positive TSH receptor antibodies defined persistent Graves' disease.

To make TCR beta libraries, researchers used iRepertoire HTBI primers and Arm-PCR of CDR3 regions. TCRdb processed the multiplex PCR reads anew with MiXCR; each CDR3 protein has one entry. The data contain about 290,000 distinct CDR3 sequences, roughly a fifth of them singletons. Time point defined: persistent/refractory GD, antithyroid drugs over 5 years with positive TRAb. Isolated PBMC RNA provided the starting material for the TCR library. It was an endocrinology department in Xi'an, China, that provided the patients. Sequences were derived from peripheral blood mononuclear cells (PBMCs), sampled when the disease was refractory, from a patient treated with antithyroid drugs. This sequence was found in a female donor with Graves disease.

The DNA for the CDR3 is TGCGCCAGCAGCCAAGATAGGTTATCGGGCGACGAGCAGTACTTC. Encoded protein: CASSQDRLSGDEQYF. The rearrangement uses TRBV4-3 and TRBJ2-7; D gene ambiguous. CDR3 length: 15 amino acids. CDR1 is LGHNA and CDR2 is YSLEER in the germline V gene. V lost 0 bases and J lost 5, with 14 bases in between.